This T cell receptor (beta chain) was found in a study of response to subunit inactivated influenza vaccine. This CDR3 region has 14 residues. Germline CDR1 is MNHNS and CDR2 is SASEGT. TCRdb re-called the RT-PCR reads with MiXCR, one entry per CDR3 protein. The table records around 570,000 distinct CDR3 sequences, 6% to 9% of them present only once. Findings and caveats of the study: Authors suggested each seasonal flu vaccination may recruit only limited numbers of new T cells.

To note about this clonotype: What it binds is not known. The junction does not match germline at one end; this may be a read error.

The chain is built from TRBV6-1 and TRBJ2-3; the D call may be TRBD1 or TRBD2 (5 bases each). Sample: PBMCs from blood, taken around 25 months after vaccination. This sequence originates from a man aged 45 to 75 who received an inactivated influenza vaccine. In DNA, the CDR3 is TGTGCCAGCAGTCCCGGGACCTTGGCAGATGCGCAGTATTTT. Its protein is CASSPGTLADAQYF.